Listed here are 5 T cell receptor beta chains from one sample, sequenced in a study of a mutant IDH1 vaccine in newly diagnosed glioma (dated by TCRdb to the early 2020s). Receptor amplification or capture employed the immunoSEQ multiplex PCR assay. In TCRdb, the immuneACCESS table is reduced to in-frame sequences with V and J assigned. These tables do not hold every clone; where another copy was compared, an unresolved V gene accounts for under half, and the others remain unexplained. The sample table contains over 55,000 clones; only one count was recorded for 75% to 90% of them. About 4.6% of the sample lies in the top ten. Antigens for these TCRs are unknown. Read against the paper, the sample's time point label means: week 5, during vaccination. Each vaccine dose was 300 ug of a 20-mer mutant IDH1 peptide in Montanide, given subcutaneously with topical imiquimod. Here the sequenced sample was PBMCs, taken from a glioma patient whose treatment included an IDH1 peptide vaccine. The source of these receptors is a woman aged 40 to 50 with glioma.

This chain uses TRBV9 with TRBJ2-3; tentative D call: TRBD1 (6 bases). The germline V and J ends were trimmed by 1 base and 0 bases, with 18 bases remaining between them. Looked up from germline, CDR1 is SGDLS and CDR2 is YYNGEE. CDR3 size: 18 residues. The CDR3 protein is CASSVTRMGDKSTDTQYF. In DNA form, the CDR3 reads TGTGCCAGCAGCGTAACCCGAATGGGGGACAAAAGCACAGATACGCAGTATTTT.

Here the CDR3 DNA reads TGTGCCAGCAGCCACCCTACCCTCCGGGTCCCCCACTATGGCTACACCTTC. Residues: CASSHPTLRVPHYGYTF. The chain is built from TRBV5-4 and TRBJ1-2; D gene uncertain. From germline, CDR1 is SGHNT and CDR2 YYREEE (reference sequence). CDR3 length equals 17 residues. Trimming removed 4 bases from V and 3 bases from J, with 22 bases in between.

This clone was counted a few times. The rearrangement uses TRBV11-2 and TRBJ1-1; 7 bases fit TRBD1. V was clipped by 4 bases and J by 7 bases; unmatched bases: 3. CDR3 length: 12 amino acids. The germline CDR1 and CDR2 sequences are SGHAT and FQNNGV. The CDR3 DNA sequence: TGTGCCAGCAGCTACCGGACAGGTGAAGCTTTCTTT. Amino acid sequence: CASSYRTGEAFF.

The chain couples TRBV18 to TRBJ2-7; tentative D call: TRBD1 (6 bases). V lost 3 bases and J lost 2, with 11 bases in between. The V gene's germline CDR1 is KGHSH and CDR2 LQKENI. There are 14 residues in the CDR3. CDR3 sequence: CASSPATGAYEQYF. CDR3 sequence (DNA): TGTGCCAGCTCACCGGCGACAGGAGCCTACGAGCAGTACTTC. Full variable domain (rest looked up from reference TRBV18 and TRBJ2-7): NAGVMQNPRHLVRRRGQEARLRCSPMKGHSHVYWYRQLPEEGLKFMVYLQKENIIDESGMPKERFSAEFPKEGPSILRIQQVVRGDSAAYFCASSPATGAYEQYFGPGTRLTVT.

J is TRBJ2-5 and V is TRBV14, with 15 bases that match TRBD2. The ends lost 8 bases at V and 0 bases at J; junction bases unmatched: 10. The germline gives CDR1 SGHDN, CDR2 FVKESK. The CDR3 length is 18 residues. Here the CDR3 DNA reads TGTGCCAGCGCATTTGGTGGACTAGCGGGGGGGTACCAAGAGACCCAGTACTTC. Amino acids: CASAFGGLAGGYQETQYF.